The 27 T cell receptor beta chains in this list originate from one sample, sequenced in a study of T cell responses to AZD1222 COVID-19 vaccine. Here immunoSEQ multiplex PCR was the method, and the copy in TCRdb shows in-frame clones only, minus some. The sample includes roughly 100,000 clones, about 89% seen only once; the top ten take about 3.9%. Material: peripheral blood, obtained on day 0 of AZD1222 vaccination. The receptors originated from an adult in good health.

The CDR3 region has the DNA TGTGCCTGGGACACAGGGCATGGCTACACCTTC. As protein: CAWDTGHGYTF. This chain uses TRBV30 with TRBJ1-2; possible D gene TRBD1, 6 bases. Germline loops: CDR1 GTSNPN, CDR2 SVGIG (reference sequence). The V end was cut by 5 bases, the J end by 6 bases, with 10 bases between. The CDR3 length is 11 residues.

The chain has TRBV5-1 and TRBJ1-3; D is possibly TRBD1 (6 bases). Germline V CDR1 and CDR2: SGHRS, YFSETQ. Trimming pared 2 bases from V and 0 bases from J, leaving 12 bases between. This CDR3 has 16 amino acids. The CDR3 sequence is CASSFGGQNSGNTIYF. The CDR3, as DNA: TGCGCCAGCAGCTTCGGCGGACAGAACTCTGGAAACACCATATATTTT.

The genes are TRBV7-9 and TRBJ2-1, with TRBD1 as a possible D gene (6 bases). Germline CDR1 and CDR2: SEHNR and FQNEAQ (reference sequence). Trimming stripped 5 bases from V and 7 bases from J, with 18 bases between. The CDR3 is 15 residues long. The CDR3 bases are TGTGCCAGCAGCGATGACAGGTTAATCAAAAATGAGCAGTTCTTC. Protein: CASSDDRLIKNEQFF.

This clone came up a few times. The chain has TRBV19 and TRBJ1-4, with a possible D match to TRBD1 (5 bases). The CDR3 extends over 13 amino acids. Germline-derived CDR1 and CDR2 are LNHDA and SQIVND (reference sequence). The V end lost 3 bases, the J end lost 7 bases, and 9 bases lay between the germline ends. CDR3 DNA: TGTGCCAGTAGTATTTCAGGGCTTGAAAAACTGTTTTTT. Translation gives CASSISGLEKLFF.

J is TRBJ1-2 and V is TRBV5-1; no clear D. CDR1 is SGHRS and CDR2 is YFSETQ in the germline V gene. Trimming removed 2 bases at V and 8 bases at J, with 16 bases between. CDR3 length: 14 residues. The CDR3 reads CASSFHRGNDGYTF. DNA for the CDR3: TGCGCCAGCAGCTTTCATCGCGGGAACGACGGCTACACCTTC.

The CDR3 nucleotides read TGTGCCACCAGCGCACTTGCAACTAATGAAAAACTGTTTTTT. This gives the protein CATSALATNEKLFF. The chain employs TRBV15 and TRBJ1-4; D unresolved. The CDR3 runs 14 residues. The germline V and J ends were trimmed by 5 bases and 0 bases, with 7 bases remaining between them. Germline V gene sequence: CDR1 LNHNV, CDR2 YYDKDF (reference sequence).

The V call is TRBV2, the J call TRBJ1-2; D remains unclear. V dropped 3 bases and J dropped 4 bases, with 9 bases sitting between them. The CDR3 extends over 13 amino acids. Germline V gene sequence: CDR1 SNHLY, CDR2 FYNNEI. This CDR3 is CASSEEHFYGYTF. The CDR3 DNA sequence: TGTGCCAGCAGTGAGGAACACTTCTATGGCTACACCTTC.

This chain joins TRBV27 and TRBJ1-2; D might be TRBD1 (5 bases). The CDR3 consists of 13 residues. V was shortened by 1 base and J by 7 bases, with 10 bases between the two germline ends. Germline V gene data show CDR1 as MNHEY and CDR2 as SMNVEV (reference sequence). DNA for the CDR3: TGTGCCAGCAGTTTATGGTCTCAGGGTGGCTACACCTTC. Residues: CASSLWSQGGYTF.

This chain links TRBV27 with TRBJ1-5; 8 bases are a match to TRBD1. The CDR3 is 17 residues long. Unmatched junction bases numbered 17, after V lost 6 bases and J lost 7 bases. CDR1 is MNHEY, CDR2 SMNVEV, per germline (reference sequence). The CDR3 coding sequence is TGTGCCAGCAGCCCCGGCCATAAGACAGGGGTCAAGCAGCCCCAGCATTTT. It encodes CASSPGHKTGVKQPQHF.

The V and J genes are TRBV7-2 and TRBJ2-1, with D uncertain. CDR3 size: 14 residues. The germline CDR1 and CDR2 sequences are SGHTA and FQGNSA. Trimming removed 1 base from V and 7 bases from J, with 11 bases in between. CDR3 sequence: CASSLDYSRNEQFF. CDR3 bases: TGTGCCAGCAGCTTAGATTACAGTAGAAATGAGCAGTTCTTC.

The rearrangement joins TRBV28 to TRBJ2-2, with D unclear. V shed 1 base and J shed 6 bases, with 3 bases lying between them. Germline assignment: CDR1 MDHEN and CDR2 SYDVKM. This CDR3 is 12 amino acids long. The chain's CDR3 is CASSLSAGELFF. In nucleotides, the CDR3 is TGTGCCAGCAGTTTATCGGCCGGGGAGCTGTTTTTT.

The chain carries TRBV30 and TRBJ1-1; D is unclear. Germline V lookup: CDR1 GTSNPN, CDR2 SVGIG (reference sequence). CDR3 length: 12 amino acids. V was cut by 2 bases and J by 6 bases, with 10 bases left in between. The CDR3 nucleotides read TGTGCCTGGAGTCCAGTTACCCCTGAAGCTTTCTTT. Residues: CAWSPVTPEAFF.

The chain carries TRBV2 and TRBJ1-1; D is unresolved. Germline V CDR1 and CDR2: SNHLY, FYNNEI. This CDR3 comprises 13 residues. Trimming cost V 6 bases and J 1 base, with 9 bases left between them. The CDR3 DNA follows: TGTGCCAGCAGGGTAAGGACGAACACTGAAGCTTTCTTT. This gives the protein CASRVRTNTEAFF.

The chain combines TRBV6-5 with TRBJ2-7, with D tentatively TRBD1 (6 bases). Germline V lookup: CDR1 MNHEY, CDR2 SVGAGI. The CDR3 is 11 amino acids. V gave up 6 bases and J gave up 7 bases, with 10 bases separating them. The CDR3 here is CASRTGREQYF. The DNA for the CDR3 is TGTGCCAGCAGAACAGGGCGGGAGCAGTACTTC.

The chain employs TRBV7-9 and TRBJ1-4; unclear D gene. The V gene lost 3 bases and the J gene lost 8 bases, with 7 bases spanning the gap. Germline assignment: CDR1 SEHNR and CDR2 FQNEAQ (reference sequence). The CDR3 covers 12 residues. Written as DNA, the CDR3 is TGTGCCAGCAGCTTCGGGGTCGAAAAACTGTTTTTT. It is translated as CASSFGVEKLFF.

CDR3 nucleotide sequence: TGCGCCAGCAGTGACGGGGGCACAGATACGCAGTATTTT. Translation gives CASSDGGTDTQYF. This chain uses TRBV10-1 with TRBJ2-3; D possibly corresponds to TRBD2 (5 bases). Germline loops: CDR1 WNHNN, CDR2 SYGVQD (reference sequence). Trimming took off 3 bases at V and 1 base at J, with 5 bases between the two ends. The CDR3 totals 13 residues.

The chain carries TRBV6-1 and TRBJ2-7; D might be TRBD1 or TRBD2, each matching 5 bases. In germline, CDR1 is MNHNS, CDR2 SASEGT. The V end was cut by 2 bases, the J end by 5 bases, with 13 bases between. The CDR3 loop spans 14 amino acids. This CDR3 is CASSERGVYNEQYF. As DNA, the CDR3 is TGTGCCAGCAGTGAACGGGGCGTATATAACGAGCAGTACTTC.

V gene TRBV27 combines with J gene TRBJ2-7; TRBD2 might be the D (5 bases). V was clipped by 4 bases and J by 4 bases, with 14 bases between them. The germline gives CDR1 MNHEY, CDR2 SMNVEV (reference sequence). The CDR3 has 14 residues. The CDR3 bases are TGTGCCAGCAGTTCCCGGGATGCGATATACGAGCAGTACTTC. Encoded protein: CASSSRDAIYEQYF.

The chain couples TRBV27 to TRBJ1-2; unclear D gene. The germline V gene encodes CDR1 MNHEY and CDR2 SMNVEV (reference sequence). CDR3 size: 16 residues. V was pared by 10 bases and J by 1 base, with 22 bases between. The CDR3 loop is CATRKAVGVSNYGYTF. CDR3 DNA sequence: TGTGCCACCAGAAAGGCCGTTGGGGTCAGTAACTATGGCTACACCTTC.

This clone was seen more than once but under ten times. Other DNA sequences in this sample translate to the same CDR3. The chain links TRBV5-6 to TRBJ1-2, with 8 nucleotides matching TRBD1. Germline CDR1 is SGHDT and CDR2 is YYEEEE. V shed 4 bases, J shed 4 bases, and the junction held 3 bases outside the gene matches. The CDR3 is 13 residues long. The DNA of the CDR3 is TGTGCCAGCAGCCCCGGACAGGGCTATGGCTACACCTTC. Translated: CASSPGQGYGYTF.

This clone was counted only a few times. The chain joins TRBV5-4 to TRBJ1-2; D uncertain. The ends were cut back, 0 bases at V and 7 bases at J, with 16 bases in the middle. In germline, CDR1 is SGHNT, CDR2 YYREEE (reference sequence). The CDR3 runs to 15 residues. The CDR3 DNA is TGTGCCAGCAGCTTGGTAGGTCCCTTCCCCGGTGGCTACACCTTC. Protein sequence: CASSLVGPFPGGYTF.

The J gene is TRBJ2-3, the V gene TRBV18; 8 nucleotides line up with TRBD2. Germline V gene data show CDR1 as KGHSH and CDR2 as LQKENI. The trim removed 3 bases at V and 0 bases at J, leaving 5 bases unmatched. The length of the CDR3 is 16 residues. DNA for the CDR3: TGTGCCAGCTCACCCCCGGGGGGGCTTAGCACAGATACGCAGTATTTT. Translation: CASSPPGGLSTDTQYF.

CDR3 bases: TGTGCCAGCAGGTACCAAAGCAATCAGCCCCAGCATTTT. Its translation: CASRYQSNQPQHF. V is TRBV6-6 and J is TRBJ1-5; D not resolved. Germline V gene lookup returns CDR1 MNHNY and CDR2 SVGAGI (reference sequence). The CDR3 spans 13 residues. V was shortened by 6 bases and J by 1 base, with 7 bases between the two germline ends.

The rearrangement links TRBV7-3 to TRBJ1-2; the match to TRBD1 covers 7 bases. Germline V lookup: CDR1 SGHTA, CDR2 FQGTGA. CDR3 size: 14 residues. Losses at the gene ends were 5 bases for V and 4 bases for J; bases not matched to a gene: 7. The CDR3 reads CASSTGPGGYGYTF. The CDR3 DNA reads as TGTGCCAGCAGCACGGGTCCAGGGGGCTATGGCTACACCTTC.

This CDR3 reads CASSIELQPQHF. CDR3 in DNA: TGTGCCAGTAGTATAGAATTGCAGCCCCAGCATTTT. The rearrangement joins TRBV19 to TRBJ1-5, with no clear D. This CDR3 comprises 12 residues. V was cut by 0 bases and J by 7 bases, with 4 bases left in between. Germline V gives CDR1 LNHDA, CDR2 SQIVND (reference sequence). Based on the CDR3 plus reference TRBV19 and TRBJ1-5, the full variable domain is DGGITQSPKYLFRKEGQNVTLSCEQNLNHDAMYWYRQDPGQGLRLIYYSQIVNDFQKGDIAEGYSVSREKKESFPLTVTSAQKNPTAFYLCASSIELQPQHFGDGTRLSIL.

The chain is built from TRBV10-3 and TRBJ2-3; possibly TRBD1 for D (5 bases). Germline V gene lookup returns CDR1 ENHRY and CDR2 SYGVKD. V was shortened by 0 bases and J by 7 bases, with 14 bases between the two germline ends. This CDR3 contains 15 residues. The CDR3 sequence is CAISESQGFSNTQYF. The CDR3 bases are TGTGCCATCAGTGAGTCCCAGGGTTTCTCAAATACGCAGTATTTT.

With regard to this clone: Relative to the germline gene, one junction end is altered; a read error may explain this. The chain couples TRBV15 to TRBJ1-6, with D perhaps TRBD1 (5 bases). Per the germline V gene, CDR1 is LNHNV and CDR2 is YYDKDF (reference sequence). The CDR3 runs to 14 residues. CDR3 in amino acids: CAAREDGYNSPLHF. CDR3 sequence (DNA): TGTGCCGCCAGGGAAGACGGGTATAATTCACCCCTCCACTTT. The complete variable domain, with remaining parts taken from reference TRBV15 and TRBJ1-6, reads DAMVIQNPRYQVTQFGKPVTLSCSQTLNHNVMYWYQQKSSQAPKLLFHYYDKDFNNEADTPDNFQSRRPNTSFCFLDIRSPGLGDTAMYLCAAREDGYNSPLHFGNGTRLTVT.